The following is a T cell receptor beta chain sequence with its context. Its cognate antigen has yet to be identified. There are no base qualities to consult, and no much larger clone falls within one base. The source of the sample is a study of OX40 agonist ivuxolimab in advanced cancers. For the study in its entirety: The costimulatory receptor OX40 (CD134) was targeted by ivuxolimab, a fully human IgG2 agonistic monoclonal antibody. Partial responses occurred in three dose-escalation patients, of whom one had hepatocellular carcinoma and two had cutaneous melanoma. Prior anti-PD-1, anti-PD-L1 or anti-CTLA-4 therapy was permitted, and checkpoint inhibitors had been received by about 44% of dose-escalation patients. The monotherapy dose-escalation portion (N of about 50 patients) of the phase I ivuxolimab trial is reported in the paper. Intravenous ivuxolimab was administered to patients every 2 weeks at six dose levels: 0.01, 0.1, 0.3, 1.5, 3 and 10 mg/kg. Of the roughly 52 patients in dose escalation, 19 had hepatocellular carcinoma, some 15 had melanoma, 9 had renal cell carcinoma and 9 had head and neck cancer. In the dose-escalation cohort, approximately 82% of patients were male, and the mean age was approximately 60 years, with a range of 23 to 79. The purpose of peripheral TCRbeta sequencing was to test whether ivuxolimab changed TCR sequence diversity and led to clonal T-cell expansion.

For sequencing of the TCRbeta CDR3 region, genomic DNA was extracted from the sorted cells. TCRbeta CDR3 regions were sequenced using the immunoSEQ Assay. The table was pulled from immuneACCESS by TCRdb, which kept in-frame rearrangements only. Such tables lose some clones; where checked, under half of the loss comes from unresolved V genes, and the rest has no known cause. In this sample the table shows 31,000 or so clones, approximately 80% of which occur a single time. About 20% of the sample is held by the ten biggest clonotypes. The V end loses 7 bases and the J end loses 7 bases, and a stretch of 22 bases separates them. From cysteine to phenylalanine, the CDR3 is 15 amino acids long. The retained sequence is limited to the CDR3, 45 bases, with the frame set at the first base. Reading the germline V gene (reference sequence) gives CDR1 SGHNT and CDR2 YYREEE. The trial excluded patients who had a history of autoimmune disease or who were on systemic immunosuppression. Peripheral blood for TCR sequencing was collected from all dose cohorts at baseline, on cycle 4 day 1, and on cycle 7 day 1. Samples were obtained from an open-label, multicenter, first-in-human phase I dose-escalation trial of ivuxolimab. Adults with locally advanced or metastatic melanoma, renal cell, hepatocellular, or head and neck squamous cell carcinoma were enrolled in the trial. CD4+ and CD8+ T cells were sorted separately from peripheral blood before TCR sequencing.

The study at large found these results: At doses from 0.1 to 3.0 mg/kg, clonal expansion was seen in both CD4+ and CD8+ blood T cells between baseline and week 6. In the 0.1-3.0 mg/kg groups, partial responders were among the patients with the lowest normalized peripheral clonal expansion, particularly in CD8+ T cells. Low levels of normalized T-cell clonal expansion were also seen in some patients who did not respond. The antigen specificity of the clonally expanded peripheral T cells was not determined. After ivuxolimab, expanded clones were on average more numerous among CD8+ T cells than among CD4+ T cells.

The sequence was obtained from an adult with an advanced solid tumor such as melanoma, head and neck, liver or kidney cancer. The V gene is TRBV5-4 and the J gene is TRBJ2-3, with TRBD2 perhaps the D gene, on 6 matching bases. Sequences were derived from CD4+ or CD8+ T cells sorted from blood, sampled in a trial of the OX40 agonist ivuxolimab. The nucleotides are TGTGCCAGCCGTCAGGGCGGGGCCTACTCGAATACGCAGTATTTT. Its product reads: CASRQGGAYSNTQYF.